The 5 T cell receptor beta chains below come from one sample, sequenced in a study of vaccination and CD4 T cells after COVID-19. Treatment reported: approximately 10-day PBMC culture with coronavirus spike peptide pools or control peptides (ViraFEST assay). Their target antigens are unknown. The Oncomine TCR Beta short-read assay sequenced DNA from cultured CD4+ T cells. TCRdb redid the calling of the PCR reads with MiXCR, one entry per CDR3 protein. The table lists under 20,000 distinct CDR3 sequences, 44% of them singletons, with about 3.7% in the top ten. The source material was CD4+ T cells from blood, cultured in vitro. These receptors were taken from a human donor who had recovered from COVID-19.

The CDR3 bases are TGTGCCAGCAGAAGCGGGGGGTCGGCCGAGCAGTACTTC. Protein sequence: CASRSGGSAEQYF. The chain links TRBV6-1 to TRBJ2-7; TRBD2 matches at 9 bases. The germline V gene encodes CDR1 MNHNS and CDR2 SASEGT. CDR3 length: 13 amino acids. Trimming cost V 6 bases and J 6 bases; bases outside gene matches: 6.

This chain links TRBV19 with TRBJ2-5; no clear D gene. Trimming cost V 3 bases and J 4 bases, with 18 bases left between them. From germline, CDR1 is LNHDA and CDR2 SQIVND (reference sequence). The CDR3 length is 16 residues. CDR3 in amino acids: CASSMWTGSKGETQYF. The CDR3, as DNA: TGTGCCAGTAGTATGTGGACCGGTTCCAAGGGAGAGACCCAGTACTTC.

The chain recombines TRBV6-1 with TRBJ2-1; D remains ambiguous. CDR3 length equals 12 residues. The germline CDR1 and CDR2 sequences are MNHNS and SASEGT. V lost 7 bases and J 1 base, leaving 5 bases between the germline ends. This chain's CDR3 is CASTTSYNEQFF. CDR3 bases: TGTGCCAGCACAACTTCCTACAATGAGCAGTTCTTC.

This clonotype was counted a few times. The V and J genes are TRBV6-1 and TRBJ1-2; D not resolved. The CDR3 covers 13 residues. The germline gives CDR1 MNHNS, CDR2 SASEGT. Trimming took off 0 bases at V and 2 bases at J, with 4 bases between the two ends. The CDR3 spells CASSEAGNYGYTF. The CDR3, as DNA: TGTGCCAGCAGTGAAGCGGGGAACTATGGCTACACCTTC.

This clonotype was detected only a few times. The chain has TRBV7-6 and TRBJ2-2, with D tentatively TRBD1 or TRBD2 (5 bases each). The CDR3 length is 13 residues. V was clipped by 3 bases and J by 5 bases, with 7 bases between them. The germline V gene has CDR1 SGHVS and CDR2 FNYEAQ. The CDR3 region has the DNA TGTGCCAGCAGCTTCGGGACGACCGGGGAGCTGTTTTTT. Translated: CASSFGTTGELFF.